This entry lists 14 T cell receptor beta chains sequenced from one sample in a study of neurological immune-mediated disorders. TCRdb called the 5' RACE reads again in MiXCR, with one record for every CDR3 protein. The profile shows around 49,000 distinct CDR3 sequences, about 13% of them singletons. The time point: longitudinal time-point 3. Specimen: PBMCs. These receptors all stem from a male donor with HTLV-1-associated myelopathy (HAM/TSP).

At least ten counts were recorded for this clonotype. The chain uses TRBV6-2 or TRBV6-3 and TRBJ2-1; 10 bases align to TRBD2. V lost 7 bases and J lost 0; bases outside the gene matches: 9. The CDR3 consists of 17 residues. Germline V lookup: CDR1 MNHEY, CDR2 SVGEGT. The CDR3 is CASILGSGGSSYNEQFF. In DNA form, the CDR3 reads TGTGCCAGCATCCTGGGTAGCGGGGGGAGCTCCTACAATGAGCAGTTCTTC.

This clonotype was observed many times. This chain links TRBV18 with TRBJ2-1, with D uncertain. The V and J ends lost 0 bases and 9 bases respectively, with 12 bases between them. CDR1 and CDR2 from the germline V gene are KGHSH and LQKENI. The CDR3 runs to 14 residues. The CDR3 here is CASSPPRVRSEQFF. The CDR3 bases are TGTGCCAGCTCACCACCACGGGTCCGGAGTGAGCAGTTCTTC.

This clonotype has at least ten counts. The chain couples TRBV5-8 to TRBJ1-5; D is ambiguous. This CDR3 region has 18 residues. From germline, CDR1 is SGHTS and CDR2 YDEGEE. The V gene lost 3 bases and the J gene lost 0 bases, with 19 bases spanning the gap. CDR3 protein: CASSSWADLTTSNQPQHF. In nucleotides, the CDR3 is TGTGCCAGCAGCTCTTGGGCAGATTTGACGACTAGCAATCAGCCCCAGCATTTT. The variable domain in full, completed from reference TRBV5-8 and TRBJ1-5, reads EAGVTQSPTHLIKTRGQQATLRCSPISGHTSVYWYQQALGLGLQFLLWYDEGEERNRGNFPPRFSGRQFPNYSSELNVNALELEDSALYLCASSSWADLTTSNQPQHFGDGTRLSIL.

This clonotype has ten or more counts. The chain combines TRBV7-9 with TRBJ2-7; 7 bases are shared with TRBD1. V dropped 5 bases and J dropped 2; count of bases not matched to a gene: 9. Germline V gives CDR1 SEHNR, CDR2 FQNEAQ (reference sequence). CDR3 length: 15 residues. This CDR3 is CASSRARDRTYEQYF. CDR3 bases: TGTGCCAGCAGCCGAGCCCGGGACAGAACCTACGAGCAGTACTTC.

This clonotype was seen repeatedly, ten times or more. The chain recombines TRBV14 with TRBJ1-6; D not resolved. This CDR3 has 12 residues. Trimming removed 0 bases at V and 10 bases at J, with 4 bases between. From germline, CDR1 is SGHDN and CDR2 FVKESK. The CDR3 spells CASSQDYSPLHF. The CDR3 nucleotides are TGTGCCAGCAGCCAAGACTACTCACCCCTCCACTTT.

This clonotype was seen at least ten times. The chain employs TRBV12-3 or TRBV12-4 and TRBJ2-5; D unresolved. V lost 6 bases and J lost 1, with 6 bases in between. This CDR3 region has 12 residues. Written as DNA, the CDR3 is TGTGCCAGCAGGAGACCCCAAGAGACCCAGTACTTC. Protein product: CASRRPQETQYF.

This clonotype was counted ten times or more. The chain links TRBV7-6 to TRBJ2-2, with no clear D. CDR1 SGHVS and CDR2 FNYEAQ come from the germline V gene. CDR3 size: 15 residues. Trimming pared 1 base from V and 1 base from J, leaving 7 bases between. CDR3 nucleotides: TGTGCCAGCAGCTTAGTTGCAGGGAACACCGGGGAGCTGTTTTTT. This sequence encodes CASSLVAGNTGELFF.

This clonotype appeared many times. CDR3 DNA: TGTGCCAGCAGCTCGGGACAGGTGGTCCCCGGGGAGCTGTTTTTT. Translation gives CASSSGQVVPGELFF. The chain employs TRBV5-4 and TRBJ2-2; 8 nucleotides agree with TRBD1. Losses at the gene ends were 3 bases for V and 6 bases for J; bases not matched to a gene: 7. CDR3 length: 15 residues. CDR1 and CDR2 (germline): SGHNT, YYREEE (reference sequence).

The sample holds many counts of this clonotype. DNA of the CDR3: TGCAGTCCTTTTTTTCGGGCGAGGACCGGGGAGCTGTTTTTT. This translates into CSPFFRARTGELFF. The gene calls are TRBV20-1 and TRBJ2-2, with unresolved D. This CDR3 has 14 residues. Trimming took 8 bases from V and 5 from J, leaving 18 bases between them. Per the germline V gene, CDR1 is DFQATT and CDR2 is SNEGSKA (reference sequence).

This clonotype appeared many times. The V and J genes are TRBV18 and TRBJ2-7; D gene ambiguous. This CDR3 comprises 12 residues. CDR1 is KGHSH and CDR2 is LQKENI in the germline V gene. V was trimmed by 3 bases and J by 4 bases, leaving 7 bases between them. CDR3 nucleotides: TGTGCCAGCTCACCGGCTGGATACGAGCAGTACTTC. Amino acid sequence: CASSPAGYEQYF.

This chain links TRBV9 with TRBJ2-3; D unclear. V gave up 4 bases and J gave up 6 bases, with 12 bases separating them. The germline gives CDR1 SGDLS, CDR2 YYNGEE. The CDR3 totals 13 residues. CDR3 nucleotide sequence: TGTGCCAGCAGCACTAAGGAGACGGATACGCAGTATTTT. Translated: CASSTKETDTQYF.

This chain links TRBV5-5 with TRBJ1-2, with 7 bases that match TRBD1. The V gene end was trimmed by 4 bases and the J gene end by 4 bases; junction bases not matched to a gene: 13. Germline loops: CDR1 SGHKS, CDR2 YYEKEE (reference sequence). The CDR3 length is 16 residues. CDR3 DNA: TGTGCCAGCAGCCTGGGACAGCCTGCTCGAGCCTATGGCTACACCTTC. Translation gives CASSLGQPARAYGYTF. Complete variable domain (other parts from reference TRBV5-5 and TRBJ1-2): DAGVTQSPTHLIKTRGQQVTLRCSPISGHKSVSWYQQVLGQGPQFIFQYYEKEERGRGNFPDRFSARQFPNYSSELNVNALLLGDSALYLCASSLGQPARAYGYTFGSGTRLTVV.

This clonotype came up many times. The V gene is TRBV7-2, the J gene TRBJ2-3; TRBD1 agrees at 10 bases. With V trimmed by 0 bases and J by 6 bases, 9 bases remained unmatched. Germline lookup yields CDR1 SGHTA and CDR2 FQGNSA. The CDR3 runs 17 residues. As DNA, the CDR3 is TGTGCCAGCAGCTTAGCGATCAGACAGGGGGCTCGTGATACGCAGTATTTT. It yields the protein CASSLAIRQGARDTQYF.

This clonotype came up many times. V and J are TRBV29-1 and TRBJ1-2; TRBD1 matches at 9 bases. Germline values: CDR1 SQVTM, CDR2 ANQGSEA. CDR3 length: 15 amino acids. V lost 3 bases and J lost 8; bases outside the gene matches: 13. CDR3 bases: TGCAGCGTTGAGGATTCCGGGACAGGGAGGAGCGGCTACACCTTC. It yields the protein CSVEDSGTGRSGYTF.